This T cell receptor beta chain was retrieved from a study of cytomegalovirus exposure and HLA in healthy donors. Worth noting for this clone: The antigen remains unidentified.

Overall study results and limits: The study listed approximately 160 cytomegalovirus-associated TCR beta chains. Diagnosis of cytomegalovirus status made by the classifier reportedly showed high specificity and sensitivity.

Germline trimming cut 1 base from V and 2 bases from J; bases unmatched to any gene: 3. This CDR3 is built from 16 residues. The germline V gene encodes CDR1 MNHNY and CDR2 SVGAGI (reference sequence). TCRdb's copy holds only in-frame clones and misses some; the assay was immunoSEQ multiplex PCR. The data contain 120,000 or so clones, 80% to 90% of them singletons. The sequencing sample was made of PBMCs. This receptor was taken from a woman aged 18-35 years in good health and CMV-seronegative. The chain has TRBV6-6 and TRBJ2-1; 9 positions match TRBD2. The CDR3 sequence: CASSYFGGGAYNEQFF. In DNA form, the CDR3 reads TGTGCCAGCAGTTACTTCGGCGGGGGGGCCTACAATGAGCAGTTCTTC.